A selection of T cell receptor beta chains follows, all from one sample in a study of control samples from healthy donors and cancer patients. The protocol was immunoSEQ multiplex PCR, while the TCRdb copy is restricted to in-frame clones and leaves out a portion. Among 200,000 to 250,000 clones listed, roughly 94% were seen once. Material for sequencing was blood. Receptors originate from a middle-aged man in good health. The CDR3 runs from the conserved cysteine through the conserved F or W. A D gene is named only where the DNA matches it firmly. Clone size is not always given. Where it is, it says once, few, many or a class for expanded clones.

v_gene	abundance	d_gene	j_gene	CDR3nt	CDR3aa
TRBV28	once	TRBD1	TRBJ1-5	TGTGCCAGCAGTTGGGGACAGGGCAATCAGCCCCAGCATTTT	CASSWGQGNQPQHF
TRBV19	.	.	TRBJ2-5	TGTGCCAGTAGTATACCGCTTGGGGCCCAGTACTTC	CASSIPLGAQYF
TRBV3-1/TRBV3-2	.	.	TRBJ1-1	TGTGCCAGCAGCCACCGCTACATGAACACTGAAGCTTTCTTT	CASSHRYMNTEAFF
TRBV7-8	.	.	TRBJ2-5	TGTGCCAGCGCTGCTGACCGGCGGGAGACCCAGTACTTC	CASAADRRETQYF
TRBV5-4	once	.	TRBJ1-2	TGTGCCAGCAGCCTCGGGACCAGGGATGGCTACACCTTC	CASSLGTRDGYTF
TRBV10-2	.	.	TRBJ2-3	TGCGCCAGCAAACAGGGAACAGATACGCAGTATTTT	CASKQGTDTQYF
TRBV28	.	.	TRBJ1-2	TGTGCCAGCAGTTCATGGGACGGCCGATCCTATGGCTACACCTTC	CASSSWDGRSYGYTF
TRBV24-1	.	.	TRBJ1-5	TGTGCCACCAGTCAGTATAGCAATCAGCCCCAGCATTTT	CATSQYSNQPQHF
TRBV5-1	.	.	TRBJ1-3	TGCGCCAGCAGCTTGAACCCCTACTCTGGAAACACCATATATTTT	CASSLNPYSGNTIYF
TRBV7-9	.	.	TRBJ1-3	TGTGCCAGCAGCTTTGGGTACACCATATATTTT	CASSFGYTIYF